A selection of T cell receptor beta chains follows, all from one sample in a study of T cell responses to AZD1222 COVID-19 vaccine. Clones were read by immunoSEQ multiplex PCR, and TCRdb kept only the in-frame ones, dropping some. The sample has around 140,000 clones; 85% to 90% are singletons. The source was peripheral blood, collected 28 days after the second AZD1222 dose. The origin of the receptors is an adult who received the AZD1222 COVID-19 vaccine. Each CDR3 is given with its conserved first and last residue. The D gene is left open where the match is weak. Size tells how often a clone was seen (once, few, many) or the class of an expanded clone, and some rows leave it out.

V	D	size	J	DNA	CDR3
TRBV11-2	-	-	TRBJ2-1	TGTGCCAGCACCCCAGGCGGGTACAATGAGCAGTTCTTC	CASTPGGYNEQFF
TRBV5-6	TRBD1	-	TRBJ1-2	TGTGCCAGCAGCTCAGGACAGGTTATGCCTGGCTACACCTTC	CASSSGQVMPGYTF
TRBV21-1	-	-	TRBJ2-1	TGTGCCAGCAGCAAAGAGATGGCAGCGGATGAGCAGTTCTTC	CASSKEMAADEQFF
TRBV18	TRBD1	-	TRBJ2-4	TGTGCCAGCTCACCAGGAGGACAGGGAGGAAACATTCAGTACTTC	CASSPGGQGGNIQYF
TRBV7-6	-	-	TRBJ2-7	TGTGCCAGCAGCCTAGACAAGACCTACGAGCAGTACTTC	CASSLDKTYEQYF
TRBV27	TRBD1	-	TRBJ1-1	TGTGCCAGCAGTGGAAGGGACAGGGCAGGGGACACTGAAGCTTTCTTT	CASSGRDRAGDTEAFF
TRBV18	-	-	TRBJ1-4	TGTGCCAGCTCTCATGAGGACTACAGATTAGAAAAACTGTTTTTT	CASSHEDYRLEKLFF
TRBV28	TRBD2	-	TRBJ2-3	TGTGCCAGCAGTTTAGAACTAGCGGGGGCAGATACGCAGTATTTT	CASSLELAGADTQYF
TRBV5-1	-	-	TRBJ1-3	TGCGCCAGCAGGTCGAGTTTCTCTGGAAACACCATATATTTT	CASRSSFSGNTIYF
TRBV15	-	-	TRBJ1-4	TGTGCCACCAGCAGAGATGGCTTGTCCCTTTCTAATGAAAAACTGTTTTTT	CATSRDGLSLSNEKLFF
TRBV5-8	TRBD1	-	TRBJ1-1	TGTGCCAGCAGCGGCGGGACAGGGACCACTGAAGCTTTCTTT	CASSGGTGTTEAFF
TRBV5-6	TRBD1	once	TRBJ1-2	TGTGCCAGCAGCTCCGGGACAGGGGCCTTTCACCTCTATGGCTACACCTTC	CASSSGTGAFHLYGYTF
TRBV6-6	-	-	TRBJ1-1	TGTGCCGGAGGCTTGAGCACTGAAGCTTTCTTT	CAGGLSTEAFF
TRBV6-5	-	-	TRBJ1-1	TGTGCCAGCAGTATGCGGGGGGCGGTCACTGAAGCTTTCTTT	CASSMRGAVTEAFF
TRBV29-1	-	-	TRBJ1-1	TGCAGCGGAAGCTTCGGCACTGAAGCTTTCTTT	CSGSFGTEAFF
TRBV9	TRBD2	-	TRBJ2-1	TGTGCCAGCAGTTTTACTAGCGGGAGGAACAATGAGCAGTTCTTC	CASSFTSGRNNEQFF
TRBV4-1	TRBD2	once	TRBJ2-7	TGCGCCAGCAGCCAAGAAAAAGCGGGACTCAACGAGCAGTACTTC	CASSQEKAGLNEQYF
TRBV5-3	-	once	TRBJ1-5	TGTGCCAGATTGCCGGACCTTAGCAATCAGCCCCAGCATTTT	CARLPDLSNQPQHF
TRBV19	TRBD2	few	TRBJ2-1	TGTGCCAGTAGCCCGGGACTAGCGGGAGCCGTAAGGTTCTTC	CASSPGLAGAVRFF
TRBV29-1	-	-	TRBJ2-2	TGCAGCGTTTTATCAGGGACAACGAACACCGGGGAGCTGTTTTTT	CSVLSGTTNTGELFF
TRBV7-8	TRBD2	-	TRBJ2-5	TGTGCCAGCAGCTTACTAGCGGGTGGAGAGACCCAGTACTTC	CASSLLAGGETQYF
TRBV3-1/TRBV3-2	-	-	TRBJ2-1	TGTGCCAGCAGCCAACTTAGAGGGGAGCAGTTCTTC	CASSQLRGEQFF
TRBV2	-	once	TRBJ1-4	TGTGCCAGCAGTGAAGCGGGAACAACTAATGAAAAACTGTTTTTT	CASSEAGTTNEKLFF
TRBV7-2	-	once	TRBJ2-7	TGTGCCAGCAGCTTACGAGACCCCGGACCCAAAAGCTCCTACGAGCAGTACTTC	CASSLRDPGPKSSYEQYF
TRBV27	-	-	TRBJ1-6	TGTGCCAGCAGTACCGAAGGGGGGCTGAGGTCACCCCTCCACTTT	CASSTEGGLRSPLHF
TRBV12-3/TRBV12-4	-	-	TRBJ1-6	TGTGCCAGCAGTCTTCATAAGAATTCACCCCTCCACTTT	CASSLHKNSPLHF
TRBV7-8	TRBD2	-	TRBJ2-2	TGTGCCAGCAGCTTACCTAGCGGAGGGCCCACCGGGGAGCTGTTTTTT	CASSLPSGGPTGELFF
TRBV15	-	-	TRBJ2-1	TGTGCCACCAGCAGAGATCGAGGGGGTAGGAATGAGCAGTTCTTC	CATSRDRGGRNEQFF
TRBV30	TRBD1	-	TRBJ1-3	TGTGCCTGGAAACAGGGGGACACCATATATTTT	CAWKQGDTIYF
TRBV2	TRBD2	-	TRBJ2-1	TGTGCCAGCAGCCCACTAGCGGGGCTAGGCAATGAGCAGTTCTTC	CASSPLAGLGNEQFF
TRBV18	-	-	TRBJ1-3	TGTGCCAGCTCACCGGAGGGCCCCAAAACCTCTGGAAACACCATATATTTT	CASSPEGPKTSGNTIYF
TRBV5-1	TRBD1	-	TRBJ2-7	TGCGCCAGCAGCTTGGGACCCGGGACAGGGTACGAGCAGTACTTC	CASSLGPGTGYEQYF
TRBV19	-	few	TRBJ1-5	TGTGCCAGTAGTATAGGAACACCTTACAATCAGCCCCAGCATTTT	CASSIGTPYNQPQHF
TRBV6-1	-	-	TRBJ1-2	TGTGCCAGCAGTGAAGCGCTTACACACACCTTC	CASSEALTHTF
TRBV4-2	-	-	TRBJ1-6	TGTGCCAGCAGCCAAGACCTAGGGGCAAATTCACCCCTCCACTTT	CASSQDLGANSPLHF
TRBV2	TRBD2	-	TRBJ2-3	TGTGCCAGCAATTCACTAGCGGGTTACACAGATACGCAGTATTTT	CASNSLAGYTDTQYF
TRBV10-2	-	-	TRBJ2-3	TGCGCCAGCAGTGTAACAGATACGCAGTATTTT	CASSVTDTQYF
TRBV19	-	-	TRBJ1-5	TGTGCCAGTACCTTGGGGCTGACGAGCAATCAGCCCCAGCATTTT	CASTLGLTSNQPQHF
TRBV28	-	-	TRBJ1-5	TGTGCCAGCAGTCTCCACTCCGGGCAGCCCCAGCATTTT	CASSLHSGQPQHF
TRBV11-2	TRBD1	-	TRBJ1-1	TGTGCCAGCAGCTTAGTGGGACAGGTGAACACTGAAGCTTTCTTT	CASSLVGQVNTEAFF
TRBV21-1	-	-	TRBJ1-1	TGTGCCAGCAGCCAGGGTCGGCTGAACACTGAAGCTTTCTTT	CASSQGRLNTEAFF
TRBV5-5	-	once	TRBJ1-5	TGTGCCAGCAGCTTGTGGGGGACAACTAGCAATCAGCCCCAGCATTTT	CASSLWGTTSNQPQHF
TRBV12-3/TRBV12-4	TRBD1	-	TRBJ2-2	TGTGCCACACAGGGGGACACCGGGGAGCTGTTTTTT	CATQGDTGELFF
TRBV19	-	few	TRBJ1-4	TGTGCCAGTAGTCCCGAGACAGCTCGGGGTGAAAAACTGTTTTTT	CASSPETARGEKLFF
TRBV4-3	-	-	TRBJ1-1	TGCGCCAGCAGCCAGCGGGGAACAGGAACTGAAGCTTTCTTT	CASSQRGTGTEAFF
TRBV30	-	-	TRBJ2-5	TGTGCCTGGAGTGCCGGGACGGCCCAAGAGACCCAGTACTTC	CAWSAGTAQETQYF
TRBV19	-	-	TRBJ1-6	TGTGCCAGTAGTATGGTGCCAGGGGATAATTCACCCCTCCACTTT	CASSMVPGDNSPLHF
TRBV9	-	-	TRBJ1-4	TGTGCCAGCAGCGTAGATTTCGGGATCGATGAAAAACTGTTTTTT	CASSVDFGIDEKLFF
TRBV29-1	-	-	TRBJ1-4	TGCAGCGTTGAAGAGATACGGATGAATGAAAAACTGTTTTTT	CSVEEIRMNEKLFF
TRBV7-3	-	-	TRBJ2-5	TGTGCCAGCAGCTTAACAGGGAAAGAGACCCAGTACTTC	CASSLTGKETQYF